A selection of T cell receptor beta chains follows, all from one sample in a study of blood T cell repertoires in COVID-19. Clones were sequenced by immunoSEQ multiplex PCR, and TCRdb holds only the in-frame ones, with some missing. The sample includes 200,000 to 250,000 clones, approximately 87% of them seen just once. The specimen sequenced was peripheral blood. Receptors originate from a man in his sixties with acute or convalescent COVID-19. Each CDR3 is given with its conserved first and last residue. D genes are given only for firm matches. A clone size is listed for some rows: how often the clone was seen (once, few, many), or a class if it is expanded.

clone_size	j_call	v_call	d_call	cdr3_nt	cdr3_aa
-	TRBJ2-1	TRBV4-2	TRBD2	TGTGCCAGCAGCCAAGTTAGGGCGGGAGGGATCTACAATGAGCAGTTCTTC	CASSQVRAGGIYNEQFF
-	TRBJ2-1	TRBV5-1	-	TGCGCCAGCAGCTTGGATTCAGCCTACAATGAGCAGTTCTTC	CASSLDSAYNEQFF
-	TRBJ1-6	TRBV28	-	TGTGCCAGCAGTTTAAGGGTGGGGCAAAAGCTTAATTCACCCCTCCACTTT	CASSLRVGQKLNSPLHF
-	TRBJ1-3	TRBV29-1	TRBD1	TGCAGCGTTGATGGGACAGCCTCTGGAAACACCATATATTTT	CSVDGTASGNTIYF
-	TRBJ2-1	TRBV9	TRBD2	TGTGCCAGCAGCGTAGGGAGCGGGAACTACAATGAGCAGTTCTTC	CASSVGSGNYNEQFF
-	TRBJ1-5	TRBV6-5	-	TGTGCCAGCACTCCCCCGGGGGATCAGCCCCAGCATTTT	CASTPPGDQPQHF
-	TRBJ2-3	TRBV28	TRBD2	TGTGCCAGCAGTCAGCGGGAAAGCACAGATACGCAGTATTTT	CASSQRESTDTQYF
few	TRBJ2-5	TRBV7-9	-	TGTGCCAGCAGCACCACAGGGAAAGGGCAAGAGACCCAGTACTTC	CASSTTGKGQETQYF
-	TRBJ2-7	TRBV27	-	TGTGCCAGCTCTCCCGGGACAAAATACGAGCAGTACTTC	CASSPGTKYEQYF
-	TRBJ2-3	TRBV19	-	TGTGCCAGTAGTTTCTCGGTCACAGATACGCAGTATTTT	CASSFSVTDTQYF
-	TRBJ2-1	TRBV18	TRBD1	TGTGCCAGCTCACCAGGACAGGGAAGGCGTAGTGAGCAGTTCTTC	CASSPGQGRRSEQFF
-	TRBJ2-1	TRBV7-2	-	TGTGCCAGCAGCCAACTCCCGGTAGCGGCGGCCAATGAGCAGTTCTTC	CASSQLPVAAANEQFF
-	TRBJ2-2	TRBV5-1	TRBD1	TGCGCCAGCAGTCCAGGGGGACACACCGGGGAGCTGTTTTTT	CASSPGGHTGELFF
-	TRBJ2-2	TRBV28	-	TGTGCCAGCAGACCCGGACAGAACACCGGGGAGCTGTTTTTT	CASRPGQNTGELFF
-	TRBJ1-1	TRBV28	-	TGTGCCAGCAGTGTACCAGGGGAAACTGAAGCTTTCTTT	CASSVPGETEAFF
-	TRBJ1-5	TRBV11-3	TRBD1	TGTGCCAGCAGCCCCCTTCCGGAGACAGGGGGCGTTCAGCCCCAGCATTTT	CASSPLPETGGVQPQHF
-	TRBJ2-1	TRBV19	-	TGTGCCAGTAGCCGAGCCCCTGGCTCCTACAATGAGCAGTTCTTC	CASSRAPGSYNEQFF
-	TRBJ1-2	TRBV9	TRBD1	TGTGCCAGCAGCGCCGCCTTGGGGACAGCTAACTATGGCTACACCTTC	CASSAALGTANYGYTF
-	TRBJ2-1	TRBV20-1	-	TGCAGTGCGAGCCCCCTCGATGAGCAGTTCTTC	CSASPLDEQFF
-	TRBJ1-2	TRBV5-6	TRBD1	TGTGCCAGCAGCCTACAGGGGATCTATGGCTACACCTTC	CASSLQGIYGYTF
-	TRBJ2-1	TRBV9	TRBD2	TGTGCCAGCAGCACAAGCGGGAGGGCCTACAATGAGCAGTTCTTC	CASSTSGRAYNEQFF
-	TRBJ1-2	TRBV14	TRBD1	TGTGCCAGCAGCCAACGGACAGGGGGTGTTCATGGCTACACCTTC	CASSQRTGGVHGYTF
-	TRBJ2-1	TRBV11-2	-	TGTGCCAGCAGCTTAGTAGGCGGTTCCTACAATGAGCAGTTCTTC	CASSLVGGSYNEQFF
-	TRBJ2-5	TRBV13	TRBD2	TGTGCCAGCAGCTTAGGCAGTCTAGCGGAGCCCCAAGAGACCCAGTACTTC	CASSLGSLAEPQETQYF
-	TRBJ1-3	TRBV19	TRBD1	TGTGCCAGTAGTAGGACAGGGGGGTTTTTTGCTATATATTTT	CASSRTGGFFAIYF
-	TRBJ2-7	TRBV14	TRBD1	TGTGCCAGCAGCCAAGCGAGGGGGCGGATCTACGAGCAGTACTTC	CASSQARGRIYEQYF
-	TRBJ2-3	TRBV14	TRBD2	TGTGCCAGCAGCCAAGAATCGTACGGGAGGTACACAGATACGCAGTATTTT	CASSQESYGRYTDTQYF
-	TRBJ1-2	TRBV28	TRBD1	TGTGCCAGCAGTTCCACCCCAGGGGGGAATAACTATGGCTACACCTTC	CASSSTPGGNNYGYTF
-	TRBJ1-2	TRBV6-6	-	TGTGCCAGCAGTCACAACACAAGGGGAAACTATGGCTACACCTTC	CASSHNTRGNYGYTF
-	TRBJ2-1	TRBV9	TRBD2	TGTGCCAGCAGCGTAGGTCTAGGCGCGGGAGGACAAGATGAGCAGTTCTTC	CASSVGLGAGGQDEQFF
-	TRBJ2-1	TRBV27	TRBD2	TGTGCCAGCAGTAAAACTAGCGGGAGTTTGCCCTACAATGAGCAGTTCTTC	CASSKTSGSLPYNEQFF
-	TRBJ2-5	TRBV20-1	-	TGCAGTGCTAGTCCCAGCCAAGAGACCCAGTACTTC	CSASPSQETQYF
once	TRBJ1-5	TRBV30	TRBD1	TGTGCCTGGAGCGGACAGGGGAGCCAGCCCCAGCATTTT	CAWSGQGSQPQHF
-	TRBJ2-5	TRBV12-5	TRBD1	TGTGCTAGTGGTTTGGACCGGGACAGACAAGAGACCCAGTACTTC	CASGLDRDRQETQYF
once	TRBJ1-2	TRBV6-6	TRBD1	TGTGCCAGCAGTCCCCGAGACGTCACAGGGGAAAAAGACTATGGCTACACCTTC	CASSPRDVTGEKDYGYTF
-	TRBJ1-6	TRBV15	-	TGTGCCACCAGCAAATCGACAGGTTCACCCCTCCACTTT	CATSKSTGSPLHF
-	TRBJ2-7	TRBV28	-	TGTGCCAGCAGTTCCCAAACCTACGAGCAGTACTTC	CASSSQTYEQYF
-	TRBJ2-2	TRBV7-6	-	TGTGCCAGCAGCCAACAGGACGCTAACACCGGGGAGCTGTTTTTT	CASSQQDANTGELFF
-	TRBJ2-5	TRBV4-3	-	TGCGCCAGCAGCCAAGGGATAGCGGAGGGTCAAGAGACCCAGTACTTC	CASSQGIAEGQETQYF
-	TRBJ1-2	TRBV4-1	TRBD1	TGCGCCAGCAGCCCAGGACAGGCACTGGGCGGCTATGGCTACACCTTC	CASSPGQALGGYGYTF
-	TRBJ1-1	TRBV19	-	TGTGCCAGTATCTGGGGGACACATGAAGCTTTCTTT	CASIWGTHEAFF
-	TRBJ2-7	TRBV7-2	-	TGTGCCAGCAGCTTAACAAGGGGGTACGAGCAGTACTTC	CASSLTRGYEQYF
-	TRBJ2-7	TRBV6-5	TRBD1	TGTGCCAGCAGTTACGACAGGGGCTATAGCTCCTACGAGCAGTACTTC	CASSYDRGYSSYEQYF
few	TRBJ1-1	TRBV3-1/TRBV3-2	TRBD1	TGTGCCAGCAGCCCCTCATGGACAGGGTGGTTATGGGCTTTCTTT	CASSPSWTGWLWAFF
-	TRBJ1-5	TRBV19	TRBD1	TGTGCCAGTAGCCCACAGGGGTTCTATCAGCCCCAGCATTTT	CASSPQGFYQPQHF
-	TRBJ1-5	TRBV10-1	TRBD1	TGCGCCAGCAACCACAGGGGACCCAATCAGCCCCAGCATTTT	CASNHRGPNQPQHF
-	TRBJ2-1	TRBV6-1	TRBD2	TGTGCCAGCAGTGGCTCCGGGACTAGCGGTTACAATGAGCAGTTCTTC	CASSGSGTSGYNEQFF
-	TRBJ2-1	TRBV27	TRBD2	TGTGCCAGCACCCCGGGGGGGAATGAGCAGTTCTTC	CASTPGGNEQFF
-	TRBJ2-1	TRBV2	TRBD1	TGTGCCAGCAGTGGTACCGGGACAGGGAATAATGAGCAGTTCTTC	CASSGTGTGNNEQFF
-	TRBJ2-7	TRBV27	-	TGTGCCAGCAGTATGCCCGGGGTCCGGGACTACGAGCAGTACTTC	CASSMPGVRDYEQYF
-	TRBJ2-1	TRBV9	TRBD1	TGTGCCAGCAGCTCACGGACAGGGGGATTTAATGAGCAGTTCTTC	CASSSRTGGFNEQFF
-	TRBJ1-2	TRBV6-5	TRBD1	TGTGCCAGCAGTTACTCAGGGCAGGGGGCTAACTATGGCTACACCTTC	CASSYSGQGANYGYTF
-	TRBJ2-3	TRBV11-3	TRBD1	TGTGCCAGCAGCTTAGGGACAGGGTTCACAGATACGCAGTATTTT	CASSLGTGFTDTQYF
-	TRBJ1-4	TRBV28	TRBD1	TGTGCCAGCACGGGACAGATGAATGAAAAACTGTTTTTT	CASTGQMNEKLFF
-	TRBJ2-7	TRBV7-9	TRBD1	TGTGCCAGCAGCTTAGGGTCAGGGGGCGGGTACGAGCAGTACTTC	CASSLGSGGGYEQYF
once	TRBJ2-1	TRBV6-5	-	TGTGCCAGCAGAGGGCGGGGACTCCTCGATGAGCAGTTCTTC	CASRGRGLLDEQFF
-	TRBJ1-1	TRBV28	TRBD1	TGTGCCAGCAGTTCGCCCTCCGGGACAGGGGGGATTGACACTGAAGCTTTCTTT	CASSSPSGTGGIDTEAFF
once	TRBJ1-1	TRBV30	-	TGTGCCTGGAGAGCGGGGGTGAACACTGAAGCTTTCTTT	CAWRAGVNTEAFF
-	TRBJ2-1	TRBV29-1	TRBD2	TGCAGCGTTGATAGCCCGACTAGCGGGAGTCGGAGCTCCTACAATGAGCAGTTCTTC	CSVDSPTSGSRSSYNEQFF